These 27 T cell receptor beta chains originate from one sample sequenced in a study of blood T cells in healthy people across ages. Then a second PCR, running about 6 to 12 cycles, was carried out with a sample-barcoded 5' primer and a J-beta primer mix. TCRdb processed the 5' RACE reads anew with MiXCR; each CDR3 protein has one entry. The sample consists of under 1,100,000 distinct CDR3 sequences, 20% to 25% of them appearing once. The sample was also linked to a second study, of T cells of mothers and their children.

Sequenced input: blood. The origin of the receptors is a girl aged 2 to 9 in good health.

A few counts support this clonotype. V and J are TRBV7-9 and TRBJ1-2, with D possibly matching TRBD1 (6 bases). The CDR3 loop spans 16 amino acids. Germline V lookup: CDR1 SEHNR, CDR2 FQNEAQ (reference sequence). V was cut by 2 bases and J by 0 bases, with 13 bases left in between. CDR3: CASSLKGGSPNYGYTF. The CDR3 DNA reads TGTGCCAGCAGCTTAAAAGGGGGGAGCCCTAACTATGGCTACACCTTC.

The genes are TRBV20-1 and TRBJ2-7; no reliable D call. The CDR3 is 14 amino acids. Germline V CDR1 and CDR2: DFQATT, SNEGSKA (reference sequence). Trimming took 0 bases from V and 1 from J, leaving 10 bases between them. The CDR3 DNA reads as TGCAGTGCTAGAGATGGGGTAAGGTCCTACGAGCAGTACTTC. Residues: CSARDGVRSYEQYF.

This clonotype was detected only a few times. This rearrangement joins TRBV5-1 to TRBJ2-3; the D is unclear. The CDR3 is made up of 14 amino acids. The V end was cut by 9 bases, the J end by 0 bases, with 14 bases between. Looked up from germline, CDR1 is SGHRS and CDR2 is YFSETQ. CDR3 protein: CATAIGASTDTQYF. As DNA, the CDR3 is TGCGCCACCGCGATAGGAGCTAGCACAGATACGCAGTATTTT.

The gene calls are TRBV6-2 or TRBV6-3 and TRBJ2-1; D is undetermined. V lost 6 bases and J lost 5, with 17 bases in between. This CDR3 is 15 amino acids long. The germline CDR1 and CDR2 sequences are MNHEY and SVGEGT. The CDR3 loop reads CASRSLGAPNNEQFF. CDR3 coding DNA: TGTGCCAGCAGATCTCTAGGCGCCCCTAACAATGAGCAGTTCTTC.

In the case of this clonotype: Sequence at one end of the junction differs from germline and may be a read error. The CDR3 bases are TGCAGTGCCAGGCCCCAGGGGACCTACGAGCAGGACTTC. Its translation is CSARPQGTYEQDF. The chain carries TRBV20-1 and TRBJ2-1; a weak D match, TRBD1 (6 bases). Germline-derived CDR1 and CDR2 are DFQATT and SNEGSKA (reference sequence). The CDR3 extends over 13 amino acids.

This chain joins TRBV14 and TRBJ2-2; D is undetermined. This CDR3 is 16 amino acids long. Trimming pared 0 bases from V and 0 bases from J, leaving 8 bases between. The germline V gene encodes CDR1 SGHDN and CDR2 FVKESK. Here the CDR3 reads CASSQDWNSNTGELFF. Written as DNA, the CDR3 is TGTGCCAGCAGCCAAGATTGGAATTCGAACACCGGGGAGCTGTTTTTT.

There are a few counts of this clonotype. At one boundary the junction diverges from the germline segment, which might be a read error. This chain joins TRBV11-2 and TRBJ2-2; weak D call: TRBD2 (6 bases). The CDR3 extends over 12 amino acids. Germline CDR1 SGHAT, CDR2 FQNNGV. CDR3 protein: CLAGPNTGELFF. As DNA, the CDR3 is TGCTTGGCGGGGCCGAACACCGGGGAGCTGTTTTTT. Using reference TRBV11-2 and TRBJ2-2 for the parts outside the CDR3, the full variable domain is EAGVAQSPRYKIIEKRQSVAFWCNPISGHATLYWYQQILGQGPKLLIQFQNNGVVDDSQLPKDRFSAERLKGVDSTLKIQPAKLEDSAVYLCLAGPNTGELFFGEGSRLTVL.

This clonotype has more than one count but fewer than ten. The genes are TRBV10-3 and TRBJ2-5; 7 bases match TRBD2. The better agreement between TRBJ2-1 and the DNA end casts doubt on the J call. The length of the CDR3 is 11 residues. Germline values: CDR1 ENHRY, CDR2 SYGVKD. The CDR3 reads CAISGGDLQFF. The DNA for the CDR3 is TGTGCCATCTCGGGGGGTGACTTGCAGTTCTTC.

The chain couples TRBV4-3 to TRBJ1-2, with no clear D. V was trimmed by 1 base and J by 5 bases, leaving 17 bases between them. Germline V gives CDR1 LGHNA, CDR2 YSLEER. This CDR3 contains 16 residues. Here the CDR3 DNA reads TGCGCCAGCAGCCAAGGGGTGCTGGAGACACGTTATGGCTACACCTTC. Protein: CASSQGVLETRYGYTF.

This clonotype has more than one count but fewer than ten. The chain employs TRBV7-8 and TRBJ1-1; 9 nucleotides agree with TRBD1. V shed 0 bases and J 4 bases; nucleotides not matched to a gene: 15. The germline V gene has CDR1 SGHVS and CDR2 FQNEAQ. The CDR3 covers 19 residues. The DNA for the CDR3 is TGTGCCAGCAGCTTAGCAGACAGGGGGGCTTCGTGGTATGGCACTGAAGCTTTCTTT. This sequence encodes CASSLADRGASWYGTEAFF.

This chain joins TRBV2 and TRBJ2-5, with 9 bases fitting TRBD1. The CDR3 has 15 amino acids. J was trimmed by 5 bases and V by 2 bases; bases with no gene match: 6. CDR1 is SNHLY and CDR2 is FYNNEI in the germline V gene. As DNA, the CDR3 is TGTGCCAGCAGTGAAAGGACAGGGGATAGGGAGACCCAGTACTTC. Translated, it gives CASSERTGDRETQYF.

This clonotype has a handful of counts. The J gene is TRBJ2-2, the V gene TRBV28; 9 bases align to TRBD1. The J segment lost 2 bases and the V segment lost 11 bases, leaving 9 bases of the junction unmatched. The germline V gene has CDR1 MDHEN and CDR2 SYDVKM. The CDR3 is 15 residues long. The CDR3 nucleotides are TGTGCCTGTTTTCGGGGACAGGGCAACACCGGGGAGCTGTTTTTT. This codes for CACFRGQGNTGELFF. Combining the CDR3 with reference TRBV28 and TRBJ2-2 gives the whole variable domain DVKVTQSSRYLVKRTGEKVFLECVQDMDHENMFWYRQDPGLGLRLIYFSYDVKMKEKGDIPEGYSVSREKKERFSLILESASTNQTSMYLCACFRGQGNTGELFFGEGSRLTVL.

This clonotype was found a few times. The genes are TRBV6-2 or TRBV6-3 and TRBJ2-5; 7 bases are a match to TRBD1. This CDR3 spans 16 amino acids. CDR1 and CDR2 (germline): MNHEY, SVGEGT. The V and J ends lost 5 bases and 2 bases, in that order; junction bases with no gene match: 11. This CDR3 reads CASSSPDRVLQETQYF. In nucleotides, the CDR3 is TGTGCCAGCAGTAGCCCCGACAGGGTCCTTCAAGAGACCCAGTACTTC.

The chain is built from TRBV5-1 and TRBJ2-6, with D uncertain. Trimming pared 0 bases from V and 6 bases from J, leaving 13 bases between. The V gene's germline CDR1 is SGHRS and CDR2 YFSETQ. This CDR3 region has 16 residues. The CDR3 DNA follows: TGCGCCAGCAGCTTGGGACCTACCGTCTCGGCCAACGTCCTGACTTTC. Protein product: CASSLGPTVSANVLTF.

The sample holds many counts of this clonotype. This chain joins TRBV18 and TRBJ2-7; the D is unclear. The CDR3 is made up of 11 amino acids. Germline loops: CDR1 KGHSH, CDR2 LQKENI. Trimming took 5 bases from V and 7 from J, leaving 9 bases between them. This chain's CDR3 is CASSEGGEQYF. The CDR3 region has the DNA TGTGCCAGCTCAGAAGGTGGAGAGCAGTACTTC. The variable domain in full, with the rest retrieved from reference TRBV18 and TRBJ2-7, is NAGVMQNPRHLVRRRGQEARLRCSPMKGHSHVYWYRQLPEEGLKFMVYLQKENIIDESGMPKERFSAEFPKEGPSILRIQQVVRGDSAAYFCASSEGGEQYFGPGTRLTVT.

This clonotype showed up just a few times. The chain has TRBV19 and TRBJ2-5, with TRBD1 as a possible D gene (5 bases). Trimming took 1 base from V and 3 from J, leaving 12 bases between them. The CDR3 length is 15 residues. Germline assignment: CDR1 LNHDA and CDR2 SQIVND (reference sequence). The CDR3 spells CASSIGGFREETQYF. In DNA, the CDR3 is TGTGCCAGTAGTATAGGGGGCTTTAGGGAAGAGACCCAGTACTTC.

The chain combines TRBV3-1 with TRBJ2-5, with D possibly matching TRBD1 (5 bases). The V gene lost 4 bases and the J gene lost 5 bases, with 17 bases spanning the gap. The length of the CDR3 is 15 residues. CDR1 and CDR2 from the germline V gene are LGHDT and YNNKEL (reference sequence). CDR3 in DNA: TGTGCCAGCAGCCCTATAAATCAGGGTGGGGAGACCCAGTACTTC. Translating it yields CASSPINQGGETQYF.

This clonotype was picked up a small number of times. J is TRBJ2-6 and V is TRBV29-1; D gene unclear. V was clipped by 1 base and J by 3 bases, with 7 bases between them. This CDR3 region has 14 residues. Germline V gives CDR1 SQVTM, CDR2 ANQGSEA. In nucleotides, the CDR3 is TGCAGCGTTGAAGTGGGCGGTGGGGCCAACGTCCTGACTTTC. Its protein is CSVEVGGGANVLTF.

The J gene is TRBJ1-4, the V gene TRBV7-9; D is possibly TRBD1 (5 bases). The CDR3 has 13 amino acids. V lost 5 bases and J lost 3, with 7 bases in between. Germline V gene lookup returns CDR1 SEHNR and CDR2 FQNEAQ (reference sequence). CDR3 nucleotide sequence: TGTGCCAGCAGCCGGGGGGCTAATGAAAAACTGTTTTTT. Residues: CASSRGANEKLFF. Variable domain in full (rest from reference TRBV7-9 and TRBJ1-4): DTGVSQNPRHKITKRGQNVTFRCDPISEHNRLYWYRQTLGQGPEFLTYFQNEAQLEKSRLLSDRFSAERPKGSFSTLEIQRTEQGDSAMYLCASSRGANEKLFFGSGTQLSVL.

The chain combines TRBV7-3 with TRBJ2-1; 8 nucleotides line up with TRBD1. The germline CDR1 and CDR2 sequences are SGHTA and FQGTGA. CDR3 length equals 15 residues. The trim removed 5 bases at V and 5 bases at J, leaving 8 bases unmatched. The CDR3 DNA reads TGTGCCAGCAGCCCCCGACAGGGGTGGGACAATGAGCAGTTCTTC. This gives the protein CASSPRQGWDNEQFF.

This clonotype was counted between two and nine times. V gene TRBV4-1 combines with J gene TRBJ2-1; 9 bases map to TRBD2. Trimming at V came to 3 bases and at J to 4 bases, leaving 4 bases not matched to a gene. The CDR3 loop spans 15 amino acids. CDR1 and CDR2 (germline): MGHRA, YSYEKL. CDR3: CASSHSGGLYNEQFF. Here the CDR3 DNA reads TGCGCCAGCAGCCATAGCGGGGGACTTTACAATGAGCAGTTCTTC.

The V gene is TRBV5-1, the J gene TRBJ1-2, with TRBD1 matching 12 bases. Germline CDR1 and CDR2: SGHRS and YFSETQ. The trim removed 5 bases at V and 8 bases at J, leaving 7 bases unmatched. CDR3 length: 14 amino acids. In nucleotides, the CDR3 is TGCGCCAGCAGACCCGGGACAGGGGGCGTAGGCTACACCTTC. Protein: CASRPGTGGVGYTF.

The DNA of the CDR3 is TGTGCCAGCAGCTTTTGGCGGGAAGAGACCCAGTACTTC. Protein sequence: CASSFWREETQYF. The rearrangement uses TRBV7-9 and TRBJ2-5; a possible D gene is TRBD2 (5 bases). The germline gives CDR1 SEHNR, CDR2 FQNEAQ (reference sequence). The CDR3 has 13 amino acids. Trimming took off 3 bases at V and 3 bases at J, with 8 bases between the two ends.

The genes are TRBV5-1 and TRBJ2-6, with D tentatively TRBD2 (5 bases). Germline CDR1 reads SGHRS; CDR2 reads YFSETQ. This CDR3 has 14 residues. The V end lost 7 bases, the J end lost 4 bases, and 12 bases lay between the germline ends. The CDR3 reads CASALGSGANVLTF. Here the CDR3 DNA reads TGCGCCAGCGCCCTGGGGAGCGGGGCCAACGTCCTGACTTTC.

The chain recombines TRBV7-2 with TRBJ2-1; TRBD1 aligns across 11 bases. Trimming took 5 bases from V and 8 from J; bases not matched to a gene: 8. This CDR3 comprises 15 residues. Germline assignment: CDR1 SGHTA and CDR2 FQGNSA. As DNA, the CDR3 is TGTGCCAGCAGCCTCGGACAGGGGGCTGTCGATGAGCAGTTCTTC. It codes for CASSLGQGAVDEQFF.

This clonotype was recorded only once. The chain links TRBV5-4 to TRBJ2-1; the D gene could be TRBD1 or TRBD2 (6 bases each). CDR1 is SGHNT, CDR2 YYREEE, per germline (reference sequence). With 9 bases removed from V and 0 bases from J, the gap between germline ends came to 16 bases. The CDR3 length is 15 residues. The CDR3 DNA follows: TGTGCCACCCGAAGGGGGGAAAGCTCCTACAATGAGCAGTTCTTC. This translates into CATRRGESSYNEQFF. Filled out from reference TRBV5-4 and TRBJ2-1, the complete variable domain reads ETGVTQSPTHLIKTRGQQVTLRCSSQSGHNTVSWYQQALGQGPQFIFQYYREEENGRGNFPPRFSGLQFPNYSSELNVNALELDDSALYLCATRRGESSYNEQFFGPGTRLTVL.

This clonotype came up many times. The chain carries TRBV9 and TRBJ2-3; 12 bases fit TRBD2. The trim removed 5 bases at V and 3 bases at J, leaving 4 bases unmatched. The CDR3 sequence is 15 residues long. Per the germline V gene, CDR1 is SGDLS and CDR2 is YYNGEE. CDR3 DNA: TGTGCCAGCAGTGAGGGGACTAGCGGGACAGATACGCAGTATTTT. Amino acids: CASSEGTSGTDTQYF.